This is a list of T cell receptor beta chains from one sample in a study of blood T cell repertoires in COVID-19. The method was immunoSEQ multiplex PCR; TCRdb's version includes in-frame clones alone and lacks a portion of them. The sample has around 120,000 clones, 60% to 85% seen once; the top ten hold over 2%. The specimen was peripheral blood. The receptors here all came from a man between 65 and 80 years old with acute or convalescent COVID-19. Each CDR3 is given without its conserved first and last residue. Rows may omit the clone size; those that give it use once, few, many or a size class.

clone_size	v_call	j_call	cdr3_aa
NA	TRBV6-9	TRBJ2-7	ASSLPGSPHEQY
NA	TRBV5-6	TRBJ2-7	ASSRRDYEQY
NA	TRBV15	TRBJ1-2	ATSRALLGEDYGYT
NA	TRBV15	TRBJ1-5	ATSRPGTLNQPQH
NA	TRBV5-1	TRBJ2-1	ASSYVDREQF
NA	TRBV27	TRBJ2-3	ASSRYRDSTDTQY
few	TRBV18	TRBJ2-1	ASSPGTSGVSDLYNEQF
NA	TRBV19	TRBJ1-2	AIGQGRNYGYT
once	TRBV18	TRBJ2-7	ASSPRLGGTTYEQY
once	TRBV4-3	TRBJ1-1	ASSRGTANTEAF
NA	TRBV18	TRBJ2-7	ASSPIAGQNYEQY
once	TRBV6-5	TRBJ1-1	ASSYSGAPNTEAF
NA	TRBV9	TRBJ2-3	ASSVAAGTGTDTQY
few	TRBV5-4	TRBJ2-3	ASFGTGRDTQY
few	TRBV2	TRBJ1-2	ASNPQGQGYGYT
NA	TRBV7-2	TRBJ2-5	ASSFGGQETQY
NA	TRBV6-6	TRBJ1-4	ASSYAGIGNEKLF
NA	TRBV7-2	TRBJ2-7	ASSLAGGYEQY
NA	TRBV5-5	TRBJ2-7	ASSPRRTSGIAYEQY
NA	TRBV5-1	TRBJ2-5	ASSLGGSSGQETQY
NA	TRBV19	TRBJ2-4	ASSIVLAGGQDIQY
NA	TRBV9	TRBJ1-1	ASSEDRAGSNTEAF
NA	TRBV19	TRBJ1-2	ATHRPGGVYGYT
NA	TRBV11-2	TRBJ2-3	ASSLAGRGTDTQY
NA	TRBV18	TRBJ1-5	ASSAMRTTNQPQH
NA	TRBV6-5	TRBJ1-4	ASSLYEKLF